These 29 T cell receptor beta chains were all obtained from the same sample, sequenced in a study of blood T cells in healthy people across ages. Together with a sample-barcoded 5' primer, a J-beta primer mix was included in a second PCR lasting 7 to 11 cycles. TCRdb redid the calling of the 5' RACE reads with MiXCR, one entry per CDR3 protein. The sample contains hundreds of thousands of distinct CDR3 sequences, around 45% of which appear only once. The sequenced sample consisted of blood. The source is a man in his sixties in good health.

V gene TRBV19 combines with J gene TRBJ2-3; TRBD2 matches 12 bases. CDR1 is LNHDA, CDR2 SQIVND, per germline (reference sequence). There are 16 residues in the CDR3. The V segment lost 1 base and the J segment 6 bases; nucleotides outside the gene matches: 5. CDR3 protein: CASSIGLAGGHDTQYF. In DNA, the CDR3 is TGTGCCAGTAGTATAGGGCTAGCGGGGGGGCATGATACGCAGTATTTT.

The rearrangement uses TRBV20-1 and TRBJ1-5; 8 bases align to TRBD1. This CDR3 contains 13 residues. Germline CDR1 and CDR2: DFQATT and SNEGSKA (reference sequence). V lost 4 bases and J lost 9; bases outside the gene matches: 8. The CDR3 DNA reads as TGCAGTGCTACGGACAGGGCCTCAGGGCCCCAGCATTTT. Protein product: CSATDRASGPQHF.

The genes are TRBV12-3 or TRBV12-4 and TRBJ2-2, with 7 bases matching TRBD2. Trimming cost V 3 bases and J 6 bases; bases outside gene matches: 1. The CDR3 extends over 13 amino acids. The CDR3 spells CASSFREAGELFF. The CDR3 DNA follows: TGTGCCAGCAGTTTTCGGGAGGCCGGGGAGCTGTTTTTT.

J is TRBJ2-2 and V is TRBV20-1; 14 bases align to TRBD2. Germline CDR1 and CDR2: DFQATT and SNEGSKA (reference sequence). CDR3 length: 17 amino acids. Losses at the gene ends were 5 bases for V and 4 bases for J; bases not matched to a gene: 9. For the CDR3, the DNA is TGCAGTGCTGCGGGACTAGCGGGGGCCCCCCTCACCGGGGAGCTGTTTTTT. Its protein is CSAAGLAGAPLTGELFF.

The J gene is TRBJ2-5, the V gene TRBV18; a possible D gene is TRBD2 (5 bases). Germline assignment: CDR1 KGHSH and CDR2 LQKENI. The CDR3 consists of 16 residues. Trimming left V 3 bases short and J 2 bases short, with 16 bases between. The CDR3 loop reads CASSPVLALGQETQYF. In nucleotides, the CDR3 is TGTGCCAGCTCACCTGTTCTAGCTCTAGGGCAAGAGACCCAGTACTTC.

Concerning this clonotype itself: A much larger clone lies one base from this, so it may be a read error. The chain carries TRBV29-1 and TRBJ2-7, with TRBD1 matching 12 bases. CDR1 and CDR2 from the germline V gene are SQVTM and ANQGSEA. CDR3 length: 15 amino acids. CDR3 DNA: TGCGGCGTTGAAGTTCGGGACAGGGGGCCCTACGAGCAGTACTTC. Translating gives CGVEVRDRGPYEQYF.

This clonotype was seen a few times. The V gene is TRBV10-3, the J gene TRBJ2-3; 8 bases fit TRBD2. J was trimmed by 1 base and V by 0 bases; bases with no gene match: 0. Germline V lookup: CDR1 ENHRY, CDR2 SYGVKD. The CDR3 has 15 residues. CDR3 DNA: TGTGCCATCAGTGAGTCGGGACTAGGCACAGATACGCAGTATTTT. Protein product: CAISESGLGTDTQYF.

The chain joins TRBV12-3 or TRBV12-4 to TRBJ2-7; 11 bases align to TRBD2. V gave up 5 bases and J gave up 3 bases; unmatched junction bases: 6. The CDR3 covers 15 residues. The CDR3 protein is CASSQPGLADYEQYF. The DNA of the CDR3 is TGTGCCAGCAGTCAACCGGGACTAGCGGACTACGAGCAGTACTTC.

The genes are TRBV20-1 and TRBJ2-7; 8 bases agree with TRBD2. Trimming took 0 bases from V and 1 from J; bases not matched to a gene: 8. Germline values: CDR1 DFQATT, CDR2 SNEGSKA (reference sequence). This CDR3 contains 16 residues. The CDR3 loop reads CSARDQGSGVSYEQYF. As DNA, the CDR3 is TGCAGTGCTAGAGATCAAGGTAGCGGGGTATCCTACGAGCAGTACTTC.

A few counts support this clonotype. The chain is built from TRBV5-1 and TRBJ2-4, with a possible D match to TRBD1 (6 bases). Germline V lookup: CDR1 SGHRS, CDR2 YFSETQ. V lost 2 bases and J lost 3, with 24 bases in between. This CDR3 contains 19 residues. CDR3 sequence reads: CASSFGGSGRPGDKNIQYF. For the CDR3, the DNA is TGCGCCAGCAGCTTTGGGGGCTCAGGGCGACCCGGGGACAAAAACATTCAGTACTTC.

This chain connects TRBV6-2 or TRBV6-3 to TRBJ2-5; 9 positions match TRBD1. Trimming at V came to 5 bases and at J to 11 bases, leaving 18 bases not matched to a gene. CDR1 and CDR2 from the germline V gene are MNHEY and SVGEGT. The CDR3 contains 16 residues. This chain's CDR3 is CASSPTGTGYFNEQYF. The CDR3 nucleotides are TGTGCCAGCAGTCCCACCGGGACAGGGTACTTTAATGAGCAGTACTTC.

The rearrangement joins TRBV27 to TRBJ2-7; D is possibly TRBD1 (6 bases). The V gene lost 5 bases and the J gene lost 3 bases, with 20 bases spanning the gap. CDR3 length equals 16 residues. Germline V gives CDR1 MNHEY, CDR2 SMNVEV (reference sequence). The CDR3 nucleotides read TGTGCCAGCAGTCCGCGCAGCCAGGGGAGAGGCTACGAGCAGTACTTC. This gives the protein CASSPRSQGRGYEQYF.

The chain is built from TRBV3-1 and TRBJ2-1, with 10 bases identical to TRBD2. V lost 7 bases, J lost 9 bases, and 12 bases stayed unmatched. Germline V gene data show CDR1 as LGHDT and CDR2 as YNNKEL (reference sequence). The CDR3 runs to 15 residues. The CDR3 DNA is TGTGCCAGCACCCAGGAGAGCGGGGGGGCAGGTGAGCAGTTCTTC. This translates into CASTQESGGAGEQFF.

Only a few counts were recorded for this clonotype. The gene calls are TRBV25-1 and TRBJ2-3, with a weak D call TRBD1 (5 bases). V dropped 3 bases and J dropped 6 bases, with 25 bases sitting between them. This CDR3 has 18 amino acids. Germline CDR1 is MGHDK and CDR2 is SYGVNS. DNA of the CDR3: TGTGCCAGCAGTGACTATGGAAGGGGCAGGGTAGTAAAGGATACGCAGTATTTT. This codes for CASSDYGRGRVVKDTQYF.

The chain carries TRBV20-1 and TRBJ2-4; no definite D call. Judging by the DNA end, TRBJ2-7 fits better; the J call may be wrong. Per germline, CDR1 DFQATT and CDR2 SNEGSKA (reference sequence). The CDR3 extends over 14 amino acids. In DNA form, the CDR3 reads TGCAGTGCTAGAGATCTGAGACACTCCTACGAGCAGTACTTC. Its translation: CSARDLRHSYEQYF.

The gene calls are TRBV7-8 and TRBJ1-5; D gene ambiguous. The CDR3 spans 14 residues. Germline CDR1 reads SGHVS; CDR2 reads FQNEAQ. The ends were cut back, 0 bases at V and 6 bases at J, with 9 bases in the middle. DNA for the CDR3: TGTGCCAGCAGCTTAGCGCGATCGGGTCAGCCCCAGCATTTT. Translation: CASSLARSGQPQHF.

The chain joins TRBV15 to TRBJ2-7, with a possible D match to TRBD2 (5 bases). The V gene lost 5 bases and the J gene lost 2 bases, with 16 bases spanning the gap. Looked up from germline, CDR1 is LNHNV and CDR2 is YYDKDF (reference sequence). The CDR3 is made up of 15 amino acids. CDR3 sequence (DNA): TGTGCCACCAGCGAGGGAGCTAGCCCTGCCTACGAGCAGTACTTC. Residues: CATSEGASPAYEQYF.

This chain links TRBV7-9 with TRBJ2-4, with TRBD1 matching 9 bases. CDR3 length: 15 amino acids. J lost 13 bases, V lost 5 bases, and 15 bases had no gene match. Germline values: CDR1 SEHNR, CDR2 FQNEAQ (reference sequence). Written as DNA, the CDR3 is TGTGCCAGCAGCGCCCGGGACAGGGTCCCGTCGGAGCAGTACTTC. Its translation: CASSARDRVPSEQYF.

This clonotype was found many times. The genes are TRBV12-3 or TRBV12-4 and TRBJ1-6; 9 bases match TRBD1. This CDR3 has 15 residues. V dropped 6 bases and J dropped 9; count of bases not matched to a gene: 9. For the CDR3, the DNA is TGTGCCAGCAGCACACGAACAGGGGGCAGTTCACCCCTCCACTTT. This codes for CASSTRTGGSSPLHF.

This clonotype was seen a few times. This chain links TRBV5-5 with TRBJ1-4; D may be TRBD1 (5 bases). V was shortened by 4 bases and J by 5 bases, with 15 bases between the two germline ends. The CDR3 is 15 amino acids. CDR1 SGHKS and CDR2 YYEKEE come from the germline V gene (reference sequence). The CDR3 here is CASSAQRQSNEKLFF. DNA of the CDR3: TGTGCCAGCAGCGCCCAACGACAGTCAAATGAAAAACTGTTTTTT. Full variable domain (outside the CDR3, taken from reference TRBV5-5 and TRBJ1-4): DAGVTQSPTHLIKTRGQQVTLRCSPISGHKSVSWYQQVLGQGPQFIFQYYEKEERGRGNFPDRFSARQFPNYSSELNVNALLLGDSALYLCASSAQRQSNEKLFFGSGTQLSVL.

Here the CDR3 reads CAIGRDRGETQYF. CDR3 coding DNA: TGTGCCATCGGCCGGGACAGGGGAGAGACCCAGTACTTC. The chain combines TRBV10-3 with TRBJ2-5; 10 nucleotides match TRBD1. Germline loops: CDR1 ENHRY, CDR2 SYGVKD. This CDR3 is 13 amino acids long. V was pared by 8 bases and J by 4 bases, with 4 bases of the junction left unmatched.

The rearrangement links TRBV4-1 to TRBJ2-6, with 8 bases fitting TRBD1. The junction had 6 bases not matched to a gene; V was cut back by 0 bases and J by 2 bases. The germline V gene has CDR1 MGHRA and CDR2 YSYEKL. This CDR3 contains 18 residues. This CDR3 reads CASSQEQGVKAGANVLTF. The DNA of the CDR3 is TGCGCCAGCAGCCAAGAACAGGGGGTTAAGGCTGGGGCCAACGTCCTGACTTTC.

This chain joins TRBV20-1 and TRBJ1-3; D might be TRBD1 (6 bases). Per the germline V gene, CDR1 is DFQATT and CDR2 is SNEGSKA (reference sequence). Trimming stripped 2 bases from V and 4 bases from J, with 18 bases between. The CDR3 has 16 residues. CDR3 residues: CSARRTDRAAGNTIYF. CDR3 bases: TGCAGTGCTAGAAGAACGGACAGAGCGGCCGGAAACACCATATATTTT.

The J gene is TRBJ2-7, the V gene TRBV7-2; the D gene is possibly TRBD1 (6 bases). Judging by the DNA end, TRBJ2-5 fits better; the J call may be wrong. CDR3 length: 15 amino acids. Germline values: CDR1 SGHTA, CDR2 FQGNSA. The CDR3: CASSFWGQLQETQYF. The DNA of the CDR3 is TGTGCCAGCAGCTTCTGGGGACAACTTCAAGAGACCCAGTACTTC.

Notes on this clonotype: At one end, the junction sequence differs from germline, possibly due to a read error. V is TRBV7-9 and J is TRBJ2-5; 9 nucleotides agree with TRBD2. The length of the CDR3 is 16 residues. Germline-derived CDR1 and CDR2 are SEHNR and FQNEAQ (reference sequence). The CDR3 reads CTSSKSGGPRKETQYF. In DNA, the CDR3 is TGTACCAGCAGCAAGAGCGGGGGGCCCAGAAAAGAGACCCAGTACTTC.

The chain links TRBV7-2 to TRBJ2-6; D not resolved. This CDR3 comprises 17 residues. The ends were cut back, 5 bases at V and 0 bases at J, with 14 bases in the middle. CDR1 is SGHTA, CDR2 FQGNSA, per germline. CDR3 amino acids: CASSQRARSSGANVLTF. The CDR3 DNA follows: TGTGCCAGCAGCCAAAGAGCAAGGAGCTCTGGGGCCAACGTCCTGACTTTC.

The chain links TRBV19 to TRBJ1-2; 7 bases are shared with TRBD1. Germline V lookup: CDR1 LNHDA, CDR2 SQIVND (reference sequence). CDR3 size: 15 residues. The V segment lost 3 bases and the J segment 2 bases; nucleotides outside the gene matches: 6. The CDR3 coding sequence is TGTGCCAGTAGTATCCAGGGGGTCCCAAACTATGGCTACACCTTC. Encoded protein: CASSIQGVPNYGYTF.

The table lists this clonotype with a few counts. The chain joins TRBV6-2 or TRBV6-3 to TRBJ2-1, with TRBD2 matching 10 bases. CDR3 length equals 17 residues. In germline, CDR1 is MNHEY, CDR2 SVGEGT. V trimming: 0 bases; J trimming: 8 bases; junction bases outside the gene matches: 10. This chain's CDR3 is CASSYSEPGLARDEQFF. Written as DNA, the CDR3 is TGTGCCAGCAGTTACTCAGAACCGGGACTAGCGCGCGATGAGCAGTTCTTC.

The table lists this clonotype with many counts. The chain carries TRBV18 and TRBJ2-3; D is uncertain. V was pared by 8 bases and J by 2 bases, with 8 bases between. CDR1 and CDR2 (germline): KGHSH, LQKENI. CDR3 size: 12 residues. CDR3 loop: CASSPFTDTQYF. The CDR3 coding sequence is TGTGCCAGCAGCCCCTTCACAGATACGCAGTATTTT.